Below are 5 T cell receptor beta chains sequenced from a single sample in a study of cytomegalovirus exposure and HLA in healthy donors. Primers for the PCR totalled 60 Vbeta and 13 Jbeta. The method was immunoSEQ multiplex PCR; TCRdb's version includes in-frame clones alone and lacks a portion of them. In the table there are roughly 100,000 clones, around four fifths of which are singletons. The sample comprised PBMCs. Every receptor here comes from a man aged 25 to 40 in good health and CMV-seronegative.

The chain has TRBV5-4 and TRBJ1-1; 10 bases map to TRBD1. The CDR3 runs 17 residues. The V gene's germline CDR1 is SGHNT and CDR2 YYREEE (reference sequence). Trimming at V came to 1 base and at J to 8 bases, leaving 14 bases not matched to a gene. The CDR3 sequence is CASSLRQGAVVVPEAFF. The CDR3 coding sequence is TGTGCCAGCAGCTTGCGACAGGGGGCGGTGGTAGTCCCCGAAGCTTTCTTT.

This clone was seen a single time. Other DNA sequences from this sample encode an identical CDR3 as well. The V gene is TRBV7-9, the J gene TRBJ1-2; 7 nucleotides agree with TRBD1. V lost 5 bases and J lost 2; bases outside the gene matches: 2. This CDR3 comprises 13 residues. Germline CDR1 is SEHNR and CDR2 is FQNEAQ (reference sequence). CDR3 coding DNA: TGTGCCAGCAGCCCACAGGGGAACTATGGCTACACCTTC. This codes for CASSPQGNYGYTF.

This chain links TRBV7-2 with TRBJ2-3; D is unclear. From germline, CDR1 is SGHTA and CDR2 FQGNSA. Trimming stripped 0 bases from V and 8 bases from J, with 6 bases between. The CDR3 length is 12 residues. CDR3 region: CASSLAESTQYF. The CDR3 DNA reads TGTGCCAGCAGCTTAGCGGAGTCTACGCAGTATTTT. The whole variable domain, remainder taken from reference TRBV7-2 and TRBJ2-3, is GAGVSQSPSNKVTEKGKDVELRCDPISGHTALYWYRQSLGQGLEFLIYFQGNSAPDKSGLPSDRFSAERTGGSVSTLTIQRTQQEDSAVYLCASSLAESTQYFGPGTRLTVL.

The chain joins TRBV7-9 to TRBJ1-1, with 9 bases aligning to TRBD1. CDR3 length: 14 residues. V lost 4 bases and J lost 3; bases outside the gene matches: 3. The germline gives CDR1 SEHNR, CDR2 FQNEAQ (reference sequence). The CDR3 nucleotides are TGTGCCAGCAGCTCCGGGACAGGGTACACTGAAGCTTTCTTT. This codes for CASSSGTGYTEAFF.

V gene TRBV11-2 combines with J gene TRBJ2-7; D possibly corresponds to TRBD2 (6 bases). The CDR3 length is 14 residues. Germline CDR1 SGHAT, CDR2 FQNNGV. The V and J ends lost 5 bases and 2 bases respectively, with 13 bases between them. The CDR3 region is CASSKSGQAYEQYF. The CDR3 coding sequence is TGTGCCAGCAGCAAAAGCGGGCAGGCCTACGAGCAGTACTTC.